A selection of T cell receptor beta chains follows, all from one sample in a study of blood T cell repertoires in COVID-19. The assay was immunoSEQ multiplex PCR, and TCRdb's table has in-frame clones only and misses some. The repertoire consists of about 220,000 clones, with about 83% occurring once and the leading ten covering around 2.5%. Input material: peripheral blood. Receptors were obtained from a woman aged 40-49 years with active or convalescent COVID-19. Both conserved end residues are part of each CDR3. D genes are given only for firm matches. Not every row has a clone size; where given, it reads once, few, many or a size class.

d_call,j_call,v_call,clone_size,cdr3_nt,cdr3_aa
-,TRBJ1-6,TRBV2,-,TGTGCCAGCAGCTACAGGAGTAATTCACCCCTCCACTTT,CASSYRSNSPLHF
-,TRBJ2-7,TRBV5-6,-,TGTGCCAGCAGCTTGGGGGGACACGCGAGCGAGCAGTACTTC,CASSLGGHASEQYF
-,TRBJ2-7,TRBV24-1,once,TGTGCCACCAGTGATTCGGACAGCTCCTACGAGCAGTACTTC,CATSDSDSSYEQYF
-,TRBJ1-1,TRBV2,-,TGTGCCAGCAGTGGGACAGCGAACACTGAAGCTTTCTTT,CASSGTANTEAFF
-,TRBJ1-6,TRBV6-5,once,TGTGCCAGCTACTCAAGTAATTCACCCCTCCACTTT,CASYSSNSPLHF
-,TRBJ1-2,TRBV29-1,-,TGCAGCGTTCTGATGGCGGTTTTTGGTTCGGACTATGGCTACACCTTC,CSVLMAVFGSDYGYTF
TRBD1,TRBJ2-5,TRBV28,-,TGTGCCATACGGCAGGGGGCCGTGGAGACCCAGTACTTC,CAIRQGAVETQYF
-,TRBJ2-7,TRBV9,-,TGTGCCAGCAGCGTAGTGGAGTTCTCCTACGAGCAGTACTTC,CASSVVEFSYEQYF
-,TRBJ2-7,TRBV11-3,-,TGTGCCAGCAGCTTAGACACAGGGTACGAGCAGTACTTC,CASSLDTGYEQYF
-,TRBJ1-2,TRBV21-1,-,TGTGCCAGCAGCAAAGAGAGGGACAGGGGGCGTGAATTCTATGGCTACACCTTC,CASSKERDRGREFYGYTF
TRBD1,TRBJ2-1,TRBV6-5,-,TGTGCCAGCAGTTACCCACCGGGACAGGGGGACAATGAGCAGTTCTTC,CASSYPPGQGDNEQFF
-,TRBJ1-5,TRBV18,-,TGTGCCAGCTCACAGGGTCCCCCGGGAGGGAATCAGCCCCAGCATTTT,CASSQGPPGGNQPQHF
TRBD2,TRBJ2-4,TRBV9,-,TGTGCCAGCAGCTCCGGACTAGGGGATAACATTCAGTACTTC,CASSSGLGDNIQYF
-,TRBJ1-3,TRBV19,-,TGTGCCAGTAGTATATTAGGAGGGCCTGGAAACACCATATATTTT,CASSILGGPGNTIYF
-,TRBJ2-1,TRBV18,-,TGTGCCAGCTCACCCTCACCGAGCTCCTACAATGAGCAGTTCTTC,CASSPSPSSYNEQFF
-,TRBJ1-2,TRBV5-8,-,TGTGCCAGCACCTTGACAGAATCTAACTATGGCTACACCTTC,CASTLTESNYGYTF
-,TRBJ2-7,TRBV6-2/TRBV6-3,-,TGTGCCAGCAGTTTGGGATGGGCAGGGGAGTCCTACGAGCAGTACTTC,CASSLGWAGESYEQYF
TRBD2,TRBJ2-3,TRBV4-2,-,TGTGCCAGCAGCCAAGATCTGGGGGGGCCTAGCGGGGCCCCGGCGAAGTATACGCAGTATTTT,CASSQDLGGPSGAPAKYTQYF
-,TRBJ1-5,TRBV11-3,many,TGTGCCAGCAGCCCGGGGGAGAGTCAGCCCCAGCATTTT,CASSPGESQPQHF
-,TRBJ2-3,TRBV7-2,-,TGTGCCAGCAGCTTCCGGGCCCCTGCGGGAGATACGCAGTATTTT,CASSFRAPAGDTQYF
TRBD2,TRBJ2-1,TRBV29-1,-,TGCAGCGTTGAGGGGACTAGCTACAATGAGCAGTTCTTC,CSVEGTSYNEQFF
TRBD1,TRBJ2-2,TRBV3-1/TRBV3-2,-,TGTGCCAGCAGCCACTTAAGGACAGGGTTGAACACCGGGGAGCTGTTTTTT,CASSHLRTGLNTGELFF
TRBD1,TRBJ2-3,TRBV18,once,TGTGCCAGCTCACGACCCGGGACAGGGGGTCGAGATACGCAGTATTTT,CASSRPGTGGRDTQYF
TRBD2,TRBJ2-5,TRBV7-2,-,TGTGCCAGCAGCTTAGCGCTGGAGCGGGGGGGCCTTGAGACCCAGTACTTC,CASSLALERGGLETQYF
TRBD1,TRBJ2-7,TRBV9,once,TGTGCCAGCAGCCCCCAACCCCAGGGGGCTTACGAGCAGTACTTC,CASSPQPQGAYEQYF
TRBD1,TRBJ2-2,TRBV7-9,-,TGTGCCAGCAGCTCCGACAGGGGGCTTCACGGGGAGCTGTTTTTT,CASSSDRGLHGELFF